This TCR beta chain appears in the sequencing data of a study of blood T cell repertoires in COVID-19. Across the study: The United States, Italy and Spain provided the acute and convalescent COVID-19 samples. The cDNA or gDNA used as material had been derived from T cells, B-cell-depleted T cells, or PBMCs.

Source study methods: Amplified reference gene primers provided the basis for estimating nucleated cell counts. Method: immunoSEQ multiplex PCR; TCRdb's copy keeps in-frame clones and lacks some. That table gives V, J and clone size, and the DNA gave D and trimming. The sample has more than 250,000 clones; around 80% are singletons. This CDR3 comprises 18 residues. The germline V gene has CDR1 SGDLS and CDR2 YYNGEE. Trimming cost V 3 bases and J 1 base; bases outside gene matches: 5. The source of this sequence is a woman aged 45-65 years with acute or convalescent COVID-19. The J gene is TRBJ2-6, the V gene TRBV9; TRBD1 aligns across 12 bases. Sequencing was done on a sample of peripheral blood. CDR3 loop: CASSGDRGLRSGANVLTF. CDR3 sequence (DNA): TGTGCCAGCAGCGGGGACAGGGGGCTTCGTTCTGGGGCCAACGTCCTGACTTTC.